This T cell receptor beta chain stems from a study of T cells in Graves' hyperthyroidism and ophthalmopathy. TCR beta CDR3 sequences were amplified from RNA transcripts. The HTBI primer set drove a first-round RT-PCR of the TCR CDR3. TCRdb called the multiplex PCR reads again in MiXCR, with one record for every CDR3 protein. The sample has roughly 570,000 distinct CDR3 sequences; about a sixth are singletons. CDR3 length equals 10 residues. The germline V gene has CDR1 SQVTM and CDR2 ANQGSEA. Trimming stripped 7 bases from V and 6 bases from J, with 7 bases between. The rearrangement uses TRBV29-1 and TRBJ2-1; the D is unclear. This TCR was recovered from a woman aged 25 to 39 with Graves' hyperthyroidism. Material: blood. The chain's CDR3 is CSAEGNEQFF. The CDR3 coding sequence is TGCAGCGCCGAAGGCAATGAGCAGTTCTTC.